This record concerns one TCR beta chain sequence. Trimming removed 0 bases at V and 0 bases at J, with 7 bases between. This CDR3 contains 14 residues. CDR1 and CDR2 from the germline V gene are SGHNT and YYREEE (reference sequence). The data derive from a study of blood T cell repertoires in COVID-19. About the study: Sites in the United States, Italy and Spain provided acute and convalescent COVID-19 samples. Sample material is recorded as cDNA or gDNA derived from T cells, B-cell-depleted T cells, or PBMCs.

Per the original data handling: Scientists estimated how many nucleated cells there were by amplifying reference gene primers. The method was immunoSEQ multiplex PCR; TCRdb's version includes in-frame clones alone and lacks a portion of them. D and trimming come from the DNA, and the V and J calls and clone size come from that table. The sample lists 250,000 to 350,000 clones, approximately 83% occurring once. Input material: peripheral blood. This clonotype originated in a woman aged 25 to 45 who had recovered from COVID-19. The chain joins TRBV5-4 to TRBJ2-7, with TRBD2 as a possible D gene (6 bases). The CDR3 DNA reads TGTGCCAGCAGCTTGGCGGGGGACTCCTACGAGCAGTACTTC. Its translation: CASSLAGDSYEQYF.